This TCR beta chain is drawn from a study of read filtering for tumor transcriptome and immune sequencing. As for the study in general: Transcriptome libraries were built from DNase-treated RNA. TCR-mapped reads were about 3.5 to 10.27 million with IR-seq versus roughly 85 to 1,400 with RNA-seq.

Germline CDR1 reads SGHTA; CDR2 reads FQGNSA. The CDR3 spans 12 residues. Between the trimmed V and J ends, which lost 4 bases and 6 bases, there was a span of 9 bases. Molecular barcoded adaptors covering alpha/delta and beta/gamma chains were used on roughly 400 ng RNA. TCRdb recomputed calls from the reads with MiXCR, one row per CDR3 protein. The sample includes about 24,000 distinct CDR3 sequences, about 22% of them seen just once. As concerns this clonotype: The antigen is unknown.

Study-wide results and caveats: In IR-seq, single-read clonotypes were around 80% of clonotypes but approximately 3.5% of reads. Sorted CD138-negative bone marrow cells were not purified T cells.

The source of this sequence is a donor at least 40 years old with multiple myeloma. The chain has TRBV7-2 and TRBJ1-2; D may be TRBD1 (5 bases). The sequencing input was a population of CD138-negative cells sorted from bone marrow. The CDR3 DNA is TGTGCCAGCAGCTGGGACTCCCATGGCTACACCTTC. This codes for CASSWDSHGYTF. Based on the CDR3 plus reference TRBV7-2 and TRBJ1-2, the full variable domain is GAGVSQSPSNKVTEKGKDVELRCDPISGHTALYWYRQSLGQGLEFLIYFQGNSAPDKSGLPSDRFSAERTGGSVSTLTIQRTQQEDSAVYLCASSWDSHGYTFGSGTRLTVV.